This T cell receptor (beta chain) is drawn from a study of T-cell reconstitution after alpha-beta-depleted transplantation in children. Study-wide results and caveats: It was newly produced T cells that mostly accounted for T-cell counts and diversity one year after transplant.

Unique molecular identifiers tagged the TCRbeta library. TCRdb ran MiXCR on the PCR reads and lists one entry per CDR3 protein. The profile shows 530,000 or so distinct CDR3 sequences, 25% to 30% of them singletons. V trimming: 6 bases; J trimming: 7 bases; junction bases outside the gene matches: 9. The CDR3 spans 14 residues. Germline values: CDR1 MDHEN, CDR2 SYDVKM. This clonotype was observed a few times. Its target is unknown. V usage is TRBV28 and J usage is TRBJ2-5; 9 bases fit TRBD1. The sample consisted of PBMCs, taken before TCRalphabeta/CD19-depleted stem cell transplant. The clonotype comes from a boy under two years old with Wiskott-Aldrich syndrome, due to receive a stem cell transplant. CDR3: CASRRDRAFGTQYF. The CDR3 coding sequence is TGTGCCAGCAGGCGGGACAGGGCGTTCGGGACCCAGTACTTC.